One sample yielded the 30 T cell receptor beta chains listed below, sequenced in a study of T cells in Graves' hyperthyroidism and ophthalmopathy. Researchers took RNA transcripts and amplified the TCR beta CDR3 regions from them. The study used the HTBI primer set for a first-round RT-PCR of the TCR CDR3. TCRdb passed the multiplex PCR reads through MiXCR, listing each CDR3 protein once. Among fewer than 900,000 distinct CDR3 sequences, about 15% were seen once, and the ten largest hold around 8%. What was sequenced was blood. These receptors came from a man younger than 35 with Graves' hyperthyroidism.

V and J are TRBV7-9 and TRBJ1-1; maybe TRBD1 (6 bases). The V end lost 4 bases, the J end lost 3 bases, and 15 bases lay between the germline ends. The CDR3 spans 15 residues. CDR1 is SEHNR and CDR2 is FQNEAQ in the germline V gene (reference sequence). CDR3 DNA: TGTGCCAGCAGCTCGGACAGTAGTCCTGACACTGAAGCTTTCTTT. It translates to CASSSDSSPDTEAFF. Variable domain in full (rest from reference TRBV7-9 and TRBJ1-1): DTGVSQNPRHKITKRGQNVTFRCDPISEHNRLYWYRQTLGQGPEFLTYFQNEAQLEKSRLLSDRFSAERPKGSFSTLEIQRTEQGDSAMYLCASSSDSSPDTEAFFGQGTRLTVV.

The table lists this clonotype with many counts. The chain combines TRBV7-8 with TRBJ1-5; D is uncertain. The CDR3 spans 16 residues. V was pared by 1 base and J by 0 bases, with 10 bases between. In germline, CDR1 is SGHVS, CDR2 FQNEAQ. CDR3 sequence (DNA): TGTGCCAGCAGCTTAGACCTTGGGGATAGCAATCAGCCCCAGCATTTT. Translated: CASSLDLGDSNQPQHF.

This clonotype was detected ten times or more. V usage is TRBV7-2 and J usage is TRBJ2-7; 7 nucleotides agree with TRBD1. Germline CDR1 and CDR2: SGHTA and FQGNSA. Trimming cost V 4 bases and J 6 bases; bases outside gene matches: 3. This CDR3 has 12 amino acids. CDR3 residues: CASSYTGAEQYF. DNA of the CDR3: TGTGCCAGCAGCTACACAGGGGCCGAGCAGTACTTC.

For this clonotype: This may come from a read error, since a much larger clone is one base off. The chain employs TRBV7-3 and TRBJ2-3, with D possibly TRBD2 on 6 matching bases. Germline values: CDR1 SGHTA, CDR2 FQGTGA. The CDR3 loop spans 14 amino acids. Here the CDR3 DNA reads TGTGCCAGCAGCAGTGGAGGGGCCGCAGATACGCGGTATTTT. Translated, it gives CASSSGGAADTRYF.

The sample holds many counts of this clonotype. DNA for the CDR3: TGTGCCAGCAGCCGGGGGGGACTAACGGTCCAAGAGACCCAGTACTTC. Encoded protein: CASSRGGLTVQETQYF. The chain recombines TRBV7-2 with TRBJ2-5; TRBD2 aligns across 8 bases. Unmatched junction bases numbered 9, after V lost 5 bases and J lost 1 base. Germline assignment: CDR1 SGHTA and CDR2 FQGNSA. CDR3 length: 16 residues.

This chain connects TRBV4-3 to TRBJ2-1; the D gene is possibly TRBD2 (6 bases). Germline V gene sequence: CDR1 LGHNA, CDR2 YSLEER. V lost 0 bases, J lost 2 bases, and 14 bases lay in between. The CDR3 runs to 17 residues. The CDR3 reads CASSQDWQGGTYNEQFF. Written as DNA, the CDR3 is TGCGCCAGCAGCCAAGATTGGCAGGGAGGAACCTACAATGAGCAGTTCTTC.

The rearrangement joins TRBV19 to TRBJ2-7, with TRBD2 matching over 8 bases. Trimming at V came to 2 bases and at J to 2 bases, leaving 5 bases not matched to a gene. Germline V lookup: CDR1 LNHDA, CDR2 SQIVND (reference sequence). This CDR3 contains 15 residues. The CDR3 loop reads CASSIKLADPYEQYF. The CDR3 region has the DNA TGTGCCAGTAGTATAAAACTAGCGGATCCCTACGAGCAGTACTTC.

This clonotype was counted at least ten times. The rearrangement joins TRBV2 to TRBJ1-2; tentatively, D is TRBD1 (5 bases). The CDR3 has 13 residues. The V gene's germline CDR1 is SNHLY and CDR2 FYNNEI. V was pared by 4 bases and J by 2 bases, with 8 bases between. This chain's CDR3 is CASSVRANYGYTF. CDR3 DNA sequence: TGTGCCAGCAGTGTCAGGGCGAACTATGGCTACACCTTC. The full variable domain, completed using reference TRBV2 and TRBJ1-2, is EPEVTQTPSHQVTQMGQEVILRCVPISNHLYFYWYRQILGQKVEFLVSFYNNEISEKSEIFDDQFSVERPDGSNFTLKIRSTKLEDSAMYFCASSVRANYGYTFGSGTRLTVV.

This clonotype was counted only a few times. The rearrangement joins TRBV12-3 or TRBV12-4 to TRBJ2-3, with D maybe TRBD1 (6 bases). Trimming pared 5 bases from V and 2 bases from J, leaving 8 bases between. The CDR3 runs to 13 residues. CDR3 sequence: CASSTGITDTQYF. The CDR3 DNA follows: TGTGCCAGCAGTACAGGGATCACAGATACGCAGTATTTT.

There are many counts of this clonotype. The DNA of the CDR3 is TGCAGTGCTAGAGTCACAGGGGTCGACTGGAATCAGCCCCAGCATTTT. Amino acids: CSARVTGVDWNQPQHF. The chain links TRBV20-1 to TRBJ1-5, with TRBD1 identical over 7 bases. This CDR3 comprises 16 residues. Losses at the gene ends were 1 base for V and 4 bases for J; bases not matched to a gene: 10. Looked up from germline, CDR1 is DFQATT and CDR2 is SNEGSKA (reference sequence).

This clonotype occurred many times. This CDR3 reads CASSSLGASGRETQYF. The CDR3 DNA follows: TGTGCCAGCAGCTCCCTCGGGGCTAGCGGGAGGGAGACCCAGTACTTC. J is TRBJ2-5 and V is TRBV11-2, with 11 bases aligning to TRBD2. The CDR3 sequence is 16 residues long. Germline V gene sequence: CDR1 SGHAT, CDR2 FQNNGV. The trim removed 4 bases at V and 5 bases at J, leaving 9 bases unmatched.

The chain joins TRBV24-1 to TRBJ2-3; TRBD2 agrees at 8 bases. V gave up 3 bases and J gave up 5 bases; unmatched junction bases: 9. CDR3 length: 16 residues. Germline CDR1 and CDR2: KGHDR and SFDVKD. The CDR3 here is CATSDPAGGGEDTQYF. The DNA for the CDR3 is TGTGCCACCAGTGATCCCGCGGGGGGAGGAGAAGATACGCAGTATTTT.

The J gene is TRBJ2-5, the V gene TRBV2; D is perhaps TRBD1 (6 bases). V lost 6 bases and J lost 6, with 29 bases in between. CDR3 size: 18 residues. From germline, CDR1 is SNHLY and CDR2 FYNNEI. In DNA form, the CDR3 reads TGTGCCAGCAGCTCGTCCCAGGGGTCCGTCTCTTGGAAGCAGACCCAGTACTTC. This translates into CASSSSQGSVSWKQTQYF.

This sequence joins TRBV5-4 and TRBJ1-2, with 7 bases fitting TRBD1. This CDR3 has 15 residues. Germline CDR1 and CDR2: SGHNT and YYREEE (reference sequence). V lost 4 bases and J lost 1; bases outside the gene matches: 7. CDR3 sequence: CASSDQQGFNYGYTF. CDR3 nucleotide sequence: TGTGCCAGCAGCGATCAACAGGGGTTTAACTATGGCTACACCTTC.

This clonotype was counted many times. The V gene is TRBV5-5, the J gene TRBJ1-2; no reliable D call. Germline V gives CDR1 SGHKS, CDR2 YYEKEE (reference sequence). The germline V and J ends were trimmed by 1 base and 4 bases, with 8 bases remaining between them. This CDR3 has 13 residues. In nucleotides, the CDR3 is TGTGCCAGCAGCTTGCCACAGTTCTATGGCTACACCTTC. It specifies CASSLPQFYGYTF.

This rearrangement joins TRBV11-2 to TRBJ2-3; a weak D match, TRBD1 (6 bases). This CDR3 comprises 15 residues. Trimming took off 5 bases at V and 2 bases at J, with 14 bases between the two ends. CDR1 and CDR2 (germline): SGHAT, FQNNGV. The chain's CDR3 is CASSPLTGVTDTQYF. The CDR3 DNA is TGTGCCAGCAGCCCCCTGACAGGAGTCACAGATACGCAGTATTTT.

This clonotype has only a few counts. The chain has TRBV5-8 and TRBJ2-2; no clear D. The CDR3 is 16 amino acids. Germline V lookup: CDR1 SGHTS, CDR2 YDEGEE. V was clipped by 0 bases and J by 4 bases, with 13 bases between them. This chain's CDR3 is CASSLATRRSTGELFF. The CDR3 DNA reads as TGTGCCAGCAGCTTGGCGACGCGCCGTAGCACCGGGGAGCTGTTTTTT. The full variable domain, its missing parts supplied by reference TRBV5-8 and TRBJ2-2, is EAGVTQSPTHLIKTRGQQATLRCSPISGHTSVYWYQQALGLGLQFLLWYDEGEERNRGNFPPRFSGRQFPNYSSELNVNALELEDSALYLCASSLATRRSTGELFFGEGSRLTVL.

In its sample, this clonotype was seen many times. J is TRBJ1-1 and V is TRBV6-1; TRBD1 matches 8 bases. CDR3 length: 13 residues. Germline V gene sequence: CDR1 MNHNS, CDR2 SASEGT. The V and J ends lost 4 bases and 5 bases, in that order; junction bases with no gene match: 3. CDR3 in amino acids: CASSGTGWTEAFF. CDR3 in DNA: TGTGCCAGCAGTGGGACAGGGTGGACTGAAGCTTTCTTT.

The V call is TRBV5-1, the J call TRBJ2-7; either TRBD1 or TRBD2 may fit D (5 bases each). Trimming cost V 0 bases and J 2 bases, with 15 bases left between them. The CDR3 runs 16 residues. The germline V gene has CDR1 SGHRS and CDR2 YFSETQ. This CDR3 reads CASSLATSEGPYEQYF. Here the CDR3 DNA reads TGCGCCAGCAGCTTGGCGACTTCTGAGGGGCCCTACGAGCAGTACTTC. Full variable domain (remainder filled in from reference TRBV5-1 and TRBJ2-7): KAGVTQTPRYLIKTRGQQVTLSCSPISGHRSVSWYQQTPGQGLQFLFEYFSETQRNKGNFPGRFSGRQFSNSRSEMNVSTLELGDSALYLCASSLATSEGPYEQYFGPGTRLTVT.

This chain joins TRBV25-1 and TRBJ2-5; tentative D call: TRBD2 (5 bases). V was cut by 5 bases and J by 4 bases, with 17 bases left in between. This CDR3 has 15 amino acids. Germline assignment: CDR1 MGHDK and CDR2 SYGVNS. The CDR3 here is CASSRRHRAGETQYF. CDR3 DNA sequence: TGTGCCAGCAGTAGAAGACATCGGGCGGGAGAGACCCAGTACTTC.

This clonotype has just a few counts. The chain joins TRBV28 to TRBJ1-2; no clear D gene. Germline V gene lookup returns CDR1 MDHEN and CDR2 SYDVKM. Trimming left V 6 bases short and J 0 bases short, with 23 bases between. This CDR3 is 18 amino acids long. For the CDR3, the DNA is TGTGCCAGCAGAGTGTCGGGCAGCCAAGTCCCAGCTAACTATGGCTACACCTTC. Protein: CASRVSGSQVPANYGYTF.

V is TRBV6-1 and J is TRBJ2-7; D not certain. The length of the CDR3 is 13 residues. V lost 5 bases, J lost 6 bases, and 14 bases lay in between. CDR1 is MNHNS and CDR2 is SASEGT in the germline V gene. The DNA of the CDR3 is TGTGCCAGCAGTAGGGAATTTACCTGCGAGCAGTACTTC. This sequence encodes CASSREFTCEQYF.

This clonotype came up many times. V gene TRBV28 combines with J gene TRBJ2-1; the D is unclear. The CDR3 loop spans 12 amino acids. Germline CDR1 reads MDHEN; CDR2 reads SYDVKM. Trimming left V 2 bases short and J 9 bases short, with 8 bases between. In DNA form, the CDR3 reads TGTGCCAGCAGTTTAAGGGTCCGTGAGCAGTTCTTC. Amino acid sequence: CASSLRVREQFF. Combining the CDR3 with reference TRBV28 and TRBJ2-1 gives the whole variable domain DVKVTQSSRYLVKRTGEKVFLECVQDMDHENMFWYRQDPGLGLRLIYFSYDVKMKEKGDIPEGYSVSREKKERFSLILESASTNQTSMYLCASSLRVREQFFGPGTRLTVL.

This clonotype occurred many times. This chain connects TRBV28 to TRBJ2-1, with a possible D match to TRBD2 (5 bases). CDR1 is MDHEN, CDR2 SYDVKM, per germline. The CDR3 has 15 amino acids. V gave up 6 bases and J gave up 2 bases, with 14 bases separating them. CDR3 DNA: TGTGCCAGCAGCCCCCGGGGTAGAACCTACAATGAGCAGTTCTTC. Translation: CASSPRGRTYNEQFF.

This clonotype was recorded a few times. J is TRBJ1-4 and V is TRBV7-2; D is unresolved. Germline V gene sequence: CDR1 SGHTA, CDR2 FQGNSA. This CDR3 has 16 residues. V lost 4 bases to trimming and J lost 3 bases, with 15 bases between them. Written as DNA, the CDR3 is TGTGCCAGCAGCTCCTTCATGGGGTGGGCTAATGAAAAACTGTTTTTT. The encoded protein is CASSSFMGWANEKLFF.

This clonotype was picked up many times. V gene TRBV18 combines with J gene TRBJ2-1; D remains ambiguous. Trimming cost V 3 bases and J 8 bases, with 8 bases left between them. The CDR3 runs to 12 residues. CDR1 and CDR2 (germline): KGHSH, LQKENI. The CDR3 spells CASSPPGYEQFF. The CDR3 DNA reads as TGTGCCAGCTCACCCCCCGGGTATGAGCAGTTCTTC.

The CDR3 here is CASSVTGEGGEETQYF. DNA of the CDR3: TGTGCCAGCAGCGTAACGGGGGAGGGCGGGGAAGAGACCCAGTACTTC. The rearrangement uses TRBV9 and TRBJ2-5, with 7 bases aligning to TRBD2. V dropped 1 base and J dropped 3; count of bases not matched to a gene: 9. The CDR3 loop spans 16 amino acids. Germline CDR1 reads SGDLS; CDR2 reads YYNGEE.

The genes are TRBV27 and TRBJ2-5; D is undetermined. The CDR3 spans 15 residues. The V end lost 7 bases, the J end lost 4 bases, and 19 bases lay between the germline ends. The germline CDR1 and CDR2 sequences are MNHEY and SMNVEV (reference sequence). CDR3 residues: CASTTTIPAGETQYF. The DNA for the CDR3 is TGTGCCAGCACCACAACTATACCGGCTGGAGAGACCCAGTACTTC.

The V call is TRBV12-3 or TRBV12-4, the J call TRBJ2-1; weak D call: TRBD2 (6 bases). V shed 5 bases and J shed 2 bases, with 19 bases lying between them. The CDR3 length is 17 residues. The CDR3 region has the DNA TGTGCCAGCAGTGCCCCCGGGGTAGCGGAGACCTACAATGAGCAGTTCTTC. This codes for CASSAPGVAETYNEQFF.

This clonotype was recorded many times. This chain connects TRBV29-1 to TRBJ2-3; D might be TRBD2 (6 bases). CDR3 length equals 13 residues. The V end lost 7 bases, the J end lost 6 bases, and 17 bases lay between the germline ends. CDR1 is SQVTM and CDR2 is ANQGSEA in the germline V gene. The CDR3 DNA reads TGCAGCGCGGAGGGGCACTACGGGGATACGCAGTATTTT. It translates to CSAEGHYGDTQYF.